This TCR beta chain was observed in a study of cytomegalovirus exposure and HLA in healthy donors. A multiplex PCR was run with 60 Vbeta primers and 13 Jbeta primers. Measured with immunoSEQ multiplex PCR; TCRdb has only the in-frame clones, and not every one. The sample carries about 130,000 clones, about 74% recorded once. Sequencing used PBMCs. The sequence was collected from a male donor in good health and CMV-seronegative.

For the CDR3, the DNA is TGTGCCAGCAGACTAGCGGAGGGGGCCTACGAGCAGTACTTC. It is translated as CASRLAEGAYEQYF. This chain joins TRBV27 and TRBJ2-7, with 8 bases aligning to TRBD2. The CDR3 totals 14 residues. After removal of 6 bases from V and 2 bases from J, the junction contained 6 bases not matched to a gene. Germline V gene sequence: CDR1 MNHEY, CDR2 SMNVEV (reference sequence).